This T cell receptor beta chain is from a study of blood T cell repertoires in COVID-19. Study overall: Samples representing acute and convalescent COVID-19 were sourced from the United States, Italy and Spain.

In the study's own analysis: Scientists estimated how many nucleated cells there were by amplifying reference gene primers. Using immunoSEQ multiplex PCR, the repertoire was profiled, and TCRdb retains in-frame clones only, with some absent. V, J and clone size derive from that table, while D and trimming were established from the DNA sequence. The repertoire includes a few hundred thousand clones, approximately 85% of them detected once, and 3.5% to 4.5% sits in the top ten. The CDR3 covers 12 residues. Trimming pared 6 bases from V and 4 bases from J, leaving 9 bases between. Germline values: CDR1 SEHNR, CDR2 FQNEAQ (reference sequence). Participants' own reports of clinical history determined their cohort assignment. Regarding this clone: The sample contains more than one DNA sequence encoding this CDR3.

Source material: PBMCs or T cells enriched from blood (not recorded which). This chain connects TRBV7-9 to TRBJ1-1; no firm D call. The TCR comes from a woman between 25 and 40 years old who had recovered from COVID-19. The CDR3 DNA reads TGTGCCAGCAGGGCGGGCGGCACTGAAGCTTTCTTT. It encodes CASRAGGTEAFF. Supplemented by reference TRBV7-9 and TRBJ1-1, the full variable domain reads DTGVSQNPRHKITKRGQNVTFRCDPISEHNRLYWYRQTLGQGPEFLTYFQNEAQLEKSRLLSDRFSAERPKGSFSTLEIQRTEQGDSAMYLCASRAGGTEAFFGQGTRLTVV.